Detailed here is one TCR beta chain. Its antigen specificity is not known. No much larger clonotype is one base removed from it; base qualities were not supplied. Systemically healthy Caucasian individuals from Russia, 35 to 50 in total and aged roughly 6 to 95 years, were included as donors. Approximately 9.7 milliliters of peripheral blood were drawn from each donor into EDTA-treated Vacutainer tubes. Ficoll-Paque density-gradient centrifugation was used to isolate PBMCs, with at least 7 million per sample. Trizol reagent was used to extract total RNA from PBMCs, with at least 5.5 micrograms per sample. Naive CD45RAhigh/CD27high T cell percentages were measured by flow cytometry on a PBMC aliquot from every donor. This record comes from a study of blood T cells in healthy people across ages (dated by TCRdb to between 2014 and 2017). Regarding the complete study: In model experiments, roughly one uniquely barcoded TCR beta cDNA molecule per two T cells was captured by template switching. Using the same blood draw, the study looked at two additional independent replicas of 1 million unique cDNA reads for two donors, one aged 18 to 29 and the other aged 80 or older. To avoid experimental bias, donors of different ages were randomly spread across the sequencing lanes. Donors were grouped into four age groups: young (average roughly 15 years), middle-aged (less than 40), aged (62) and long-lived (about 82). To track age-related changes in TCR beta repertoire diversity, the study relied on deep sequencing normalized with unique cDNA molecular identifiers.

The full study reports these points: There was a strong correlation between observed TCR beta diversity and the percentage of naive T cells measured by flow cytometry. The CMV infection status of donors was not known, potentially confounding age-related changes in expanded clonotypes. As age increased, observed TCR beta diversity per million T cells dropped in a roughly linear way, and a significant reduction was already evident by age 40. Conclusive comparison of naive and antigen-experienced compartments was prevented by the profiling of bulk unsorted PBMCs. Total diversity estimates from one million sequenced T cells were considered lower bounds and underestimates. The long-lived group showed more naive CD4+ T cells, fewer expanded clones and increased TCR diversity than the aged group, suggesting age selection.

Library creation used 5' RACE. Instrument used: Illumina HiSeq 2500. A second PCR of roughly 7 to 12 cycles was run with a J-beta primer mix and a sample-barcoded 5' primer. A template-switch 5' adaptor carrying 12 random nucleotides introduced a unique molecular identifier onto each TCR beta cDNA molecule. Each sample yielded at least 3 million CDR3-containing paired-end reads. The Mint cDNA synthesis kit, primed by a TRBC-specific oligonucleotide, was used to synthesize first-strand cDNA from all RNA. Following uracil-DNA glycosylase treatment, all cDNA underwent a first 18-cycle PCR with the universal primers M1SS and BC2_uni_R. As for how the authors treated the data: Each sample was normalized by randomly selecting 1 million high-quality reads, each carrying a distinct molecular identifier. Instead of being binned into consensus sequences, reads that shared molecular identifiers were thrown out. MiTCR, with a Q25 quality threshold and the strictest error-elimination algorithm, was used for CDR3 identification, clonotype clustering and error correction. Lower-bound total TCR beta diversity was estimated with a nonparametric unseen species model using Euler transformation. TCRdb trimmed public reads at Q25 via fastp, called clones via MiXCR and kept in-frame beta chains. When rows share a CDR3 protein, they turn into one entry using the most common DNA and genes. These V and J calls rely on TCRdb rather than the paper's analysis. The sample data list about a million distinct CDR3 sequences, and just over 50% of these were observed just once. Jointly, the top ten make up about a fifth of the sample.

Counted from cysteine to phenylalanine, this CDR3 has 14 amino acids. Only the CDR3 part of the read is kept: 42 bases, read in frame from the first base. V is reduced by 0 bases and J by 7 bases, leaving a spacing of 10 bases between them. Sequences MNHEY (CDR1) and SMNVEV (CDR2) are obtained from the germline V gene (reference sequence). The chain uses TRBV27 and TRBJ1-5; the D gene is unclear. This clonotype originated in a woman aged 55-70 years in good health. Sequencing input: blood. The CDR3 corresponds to CASSLSMGGQPQHF. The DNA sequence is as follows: TGTGCCAGCAGTTTATCCATGGGCGGACAGCCCCAGCATTTT.